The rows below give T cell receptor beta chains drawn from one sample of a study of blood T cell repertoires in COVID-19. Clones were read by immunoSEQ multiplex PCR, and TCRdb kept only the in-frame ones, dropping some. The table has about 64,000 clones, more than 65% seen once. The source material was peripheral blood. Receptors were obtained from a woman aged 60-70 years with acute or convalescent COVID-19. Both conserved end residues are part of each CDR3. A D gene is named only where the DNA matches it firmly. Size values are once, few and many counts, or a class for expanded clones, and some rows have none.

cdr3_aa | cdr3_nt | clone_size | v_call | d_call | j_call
CASSLDGLAGQADTQYF | TGTGCCAGCAGCTTAGATGGGCTAGCGGGGCAGGCAGATACGCAGTATTTT | NA | TRBV11-2 | TRBD2 | TRBJ2-3
CASSARLAGKETQYF | TGCGCCAGCAGTGCCCGACTAGCGGGGAAAGAGACCCAGTACTTC | NA | TRBV10-1 | TRBD2 | TRBJ2-5
CASSRQGRNSPLHF | TGTGCCAGCAGCCGACAGGGACGAAATTCACCCCTCCACTTT | NA | TRBV7-6 | TRBD1 | TRBJ1-6
CASSEGPGQGIPLHTF | TGTGCCAGCAGTGAAGGTCCGGGACAGGGGATCCCCCTCCACACCTTC | NA | TRBV25-1 | TRBD1 | TRBJ1-2
CATSRVGLAGSLEQYF | TGTGCCACCAGCAGAGTGGGACTAGCGGGATCCCTCGAGCAGTACTTC | NA | TRBV15 | TRBD2 | TRBJ2-7
CASSPRTSGGTYEQYF | TGCGCCAGCAGCCCCCGGACTAGCGGGGGAACCTACGAGCAGTACTTC | NA | TRBV5-1 | TRBD2 | TRBJ2-7
CASSLGRENSPLHF | TGTGCCAGCAGCTTAGGGCGGGAGAATTCACCCCTCCACTTT | NA | TRBV11-2 | NA | TRBJ1-6
CASVSGDYGYTF | TGTGCCAGTGTCTCAGGGGACTATGGCTACACCTTC | NA | TRBV19 | NA | TRBJ1-2
CASSYSSSNSPLHF | TGTGCCAGCAGTTACTCGAGCTCAAATTCACCCCTCCACTTT | NA | TRBV6-2/TRBV6-3 | NA | TRBJ1-6
CASSLGGISYNEQFF | TGTGCCAGCAGTCTGGGGGGAATCTCCTACAATGAGCAGTTCTTC | NA | TRBV11-3 | NA | TRBJ2-1
CASSVDPGIAFF | TGTGCCAGCAGCGTGGACCCAGGGATAGCTTTCTTT | NA | TRBV9 | NA | TRBJ1-1
CASRTGGPEKLFF | TGTGCCAGCAGGACAGGGGGTCCTGAAAAACTGTTTTTT | NA | TRBV12-3/TRBV12-4 | TRBD1 | TRBJ1-4
CASSDGGATDTQYF | TGTGCCAGCAGTGACGGGGGGGCCACAGATACGCAGTATTTT | few | TRBV6-4 | NA | TRBJ2-3
CASNVGDFSGNTIYF | TGTGCCAGCAACGTAGGGGATTTCTCTGGAAACACCATATATTTT | NA | TRBV2 | NA | TRBJ1-3
CASNRAGTANTGELFF | TGTGCCAGCAACCGAGCCGGGACAGCAAACACCGGGGAGCTGTTTTTT | NA | TRBV27 | TRBD1 | TRBJ2-2
CSASFPDEKLFF | TGCAGTGCTAGTTTCCCGGATGAAAAACTGTTTTTT | NA | TRBV20-1 | NA | TRBJ1-4
CASRKRTGVNQPQHF | TGTGCCAGCAGGAAAAGGACAGGGGTTAATCAGCCCCAGCATTTT | NA | TRBV2 | TRBD1 | TRBJ1-5
CASKSSGAGNTIYF | TGTGCCAGCAAGTCCTCCGGGGCTGGAAACACCATATATTTT | NA | TRBV7-6 | NA | TRBJ1-3
CASSLGRYNQPQHF | TGTGCCAGCAGCTTGGGTCGCTACAATCAGCCCCAGCATTTT | NA | TRBV5-6 | NA | TRBJ1-5
CATSRDYGQRDYGYTF | TGTGCCACCAGCAGAGACTACGGACAGAGGGACTATGGCTACACCTTC | NA | TRBV15 | NA | TRBJ1-2
CASSLAGQDFSYEQYF | TGTGCCAGCAGCTTAGCGGGACAGGACTTCTCCTACGAGCAGTACTTC | NA | TRBV7-2 | TRBD1 | TRBJ2-7
CASSARTGEVNDEKLFF | TGTGCCAGCAGCGCGCGGACAGGGGAGGTCAATGATGAAAAACTGTTTTTT | NA | TRBV9 | TRBD1 | TRBJ1-4
CASSQEGGRGITEAFF | TGTGCCAGCAGCCAAGAGGGGGGGCGCGGTATCACTGAAGCTTTCTTT | NA | TRBV3-1/TRBV3-2 | NA | TRBJ1-1
CASSDGRDNQPQHF | TGTGCCAGCAGTGATGGCAGGGACAATCAGCCCCAGCATTTT | NA | TRBV6-1 | NA | TRBJ1-5
CASSQEGEQPQHF | TGTGCCAGCAGCCAAGAGGGAGAACAGCCCCAGCATTTT | NA | TRBV4-2 | NA | TRBJ1-5
CASSLSGGAGETQYF | TGTGCCAGCAGCCTTAGCGGGGGGGCCGGCGAGACCCAGTACTTC | NA | TRBV7-3 | TRBD2 | TRBJ2-5
CASSTTGLNTGELFF | TGCGCCAGCAGCACGACAGGCCTTAACACCGGGGAGCTGTTTTTT | NA | TRBV5-1 | NA | TRBJ2-2
CASSAERGAAYEQYF | TGTGCCAGCAGTGCCGAGCGGGGGGCCGCATACGAGCAGTACTTC | NA | TRBV6-4 | TRBD2 | TRBJ2-7
CASSPWTSGGLTDTQYF | TGTGCCAGCAGCCCCTGGACTAGCGGGGGTTTGACAGATACGCAGTATTTT | NA | TRBV7-7 | TRBD2 | TRBJ2-3
CASSALGGSTEAFF | TGTGCCAGCAGCGCTCTAGGGGGTAGTACTGAAGCTTTCTTT | NA | TRBV3-1/TRBV3-2 | NA | TRBJ1-1
CASSQGSGGFPSSTDTQYF | TGTGCCAGCAGCCAAGGTAGCGGGGGATTCCCTTCTAGCACAGATACGCAGTATTTT | NA | TRBV4-2 | TRBD2 | TRBJ2-3
CASMQQGAGANVLTF | TGCGCCAGCATGCAACAGGGAGCTGGGGCCAACGTCCTGACTTTC | NA | TRBV5-1 | NA | TRBJ2-6
CASSDRTGGPNTDTQYF | TGTGCCAGCAGCGATCGAACAGGGGGCCCTAACACAGATACGCAGTATTTT | NA | TRBV7-6 | TRBD1 | TRBJ2-3
CASSSRLAGESDTQYF | TGCGCCAGCAGCTCGCGACTAGCGGGGGAATCAGATACGCAGTATTTT | NA | TRBV5-1 | TRBD2 | TRBJ2-3
CASSSRGIDTIYF | TGTGCCAGCAGTTCCCGGGGGATAGACACCATATATTTT | NA | TRBV6-6 | NA | TRBJ1-3
CASSPAGSGGDTGELFF | TGTGCCAGTAGTCCAGCAGGTAGCGGGGGGGACACCGGGGAGCTGTTTTTT | NA | TRBV19 | TRBD2 | TRBJ2-2
CASSLGTAWVGYTF | TGTGCCAGCAGCTTAGGGACAGCCTGGGTTGGCTACACCTTC | NA | TRBV7-8 | NA | TRBJ1-2
CASSPSAGLAYEQYF | TGTGCCAGCTCACCCTCAGCGGGGTTGGCCTACGAGCAGTACTTC | NA | TRBV18 | TRBD2 | TRBJ2-7
CASTNSGTGYTEAFF | TGTGCCAGCACCAATTCCGGGACAGGGTACACTGAAGCTTTCTTT | NA | TRBV5-4 | TRBD1 | TRBJ1-1
CASSTGGGNEKLFF | TGTGCCAGCAGTACGGGGGGGGGTAATGAAAAACTGTTTTTT | NA | TRBV6-6 | NA | TRBJ1-4
CASSPNSGGIGYGYTF | TGTGCCAGCAGCCCTAACTCAGGGGGCATCGGCTATGGCTACACCTTC | once | TRBV7-3 | TRBD1 | TRBJ1-2
CSASAGTSGYNEQFF | TGCAGTGCTAGTGCCGGGACTAGCGGCTACAATGAGCAGTTCTTC | NA | TRBV20-1 | TRBD2 | TRBJ2-1
CASLEDGGAFF | TGTGCCAGCTTGGAAGACGGGGGAGCTTTCTTT | NA | TRBV6-5 | NA | TRBJ1-1
CASSLVVGEGRGANVLTF | TGCGCCAGCAGCTTGGTGGTGGGAGAAGGGCGTGGGGCCAACGTCCTGACTTTC | NA | TRBV5-1 | NA | TRBJ2-6
CASRRQGKNEQFF | TGCGCCAGCAGACGGCAGGGTAAAAATGAGCAGTTCTTC | NA | TRBV5-1 | NA | TRBJ2-1
CASSPDRGTGEGTEAFF | TGCGCCAGCAGCCCAGATCGAGGGACAGGGGAGGGGACTGAAGCTTTCTTT | NA | TRBV5-1 | TRBD1 | TRBJ1-1
CASSPVRGGGIGYTF | TGTGCCAGTAGTCCCGTAAGGGGCGGAGGGATTGGCTACACCTTC | once | TRBV19 | NA | TRBJ1-2
CASSTGNSNQPQHF | TGTGCCAGCTCCACAGGGAATAGCAATCAGCCCCAGCATTTT | NA | TRBV2 | NA | TRBJ1-5
CASSLKVVAGAYNEQFF | TGTGCCAGCAGCCTTAAGGTGGTAGCGGGGGCCTACAATGAGCAGTTCTTC | NA | TRBV2 | TRBD2 | TRBJ2-1
CSVVITGDYTF | TGCAGCGTTGTCATCACAGGAGATTACACCTTC | few | TRBV29-1 | NA | TRBJ1-2
CASSVSANEKLFF | TGTGCCAGTAGCGTTTCGGCTAATGAAAAACTGTTTTTT | NA | TRBV19 | NA | TRBJ1-4
CASSPPAGTNTEAFF | TGTGCCAGCTCACCCCCCGCGGGGACTAACACTGAAGCTTTCTTT | NA | TRBV18 | NA | TRBJ1-1